This TCR beta chain is from a study of T cell responses to AZD1222 COVID-19 vaccine. Study information: Analyses pooled second doses at about 4 or about 12 weeks. Study-wide points: The reported proportion of spike-specific TCRs targeting unmutated variant regions was nearly half. A rise in Spike-specific TCR breadth and depth followed two AZD1222 doses. White British ancestry dominated among donors, who included more females, and clonal diversity was possibly underestimated.

Sequencing was performed with immunoSEQ multiplex PCR; in TCRdb, only in-frame clones are kept and a portion is missing. Of 100,000 to 150,000 clones in the sample, about 88% were seen once. CDR1 and CDR2 (germline): LNHDA, SQIVND (reference sequence). The length of the CDR3 is 13 residues. Trimming removed 2 bases at V and 1 base at J, with 5 bases between. Turning to this clone: Antigen unknown.

This TCR came from an adult in good health. The rearrangement joins TRBV19 to TRBJ1-1, with a tentative D call TRBD1 (5 bases). The sample was peripheral blood, taken on day 0 of AZD1222 vaccination. This CDR3 is CASSITGNTEAFF. CDR3 coding DNA: TGTGCCAGTAGTATAACAGGGAACACTGAAGCTTTCTTT.